These 21 T cell receptor beta chains originate from one sample sequenced in a study of glioma-infiltrating T cells after dendritic cell vaccination. Generated by immunoSEQ multiplex PCR, the TCRdb table keeps only in-frame clones and is missing some. The sample records approximately 90,000 clones, about 84% being singletons. Material: blood, obtained before dendritic cell vaccination. Receptors were obtained from a human donor with glioblastoma.

This clone appeared once. The V and J genes are TRBV19 and TRBJ2-2, with 8 bases fitting TRBD2. CDR1 and CDR2 (germline): LNHDA, SQIVND (reference sequence). The J segment lost 5 bases and the V segment lost 6 bases, leaving 8 bases of the junction unmatched. CDR3 length: 15 amino acids. The chain's CDR3 is CASRPAGVGTGELFF. In DNA, the CDR3 is TGTGCCAGTAGGCCAGCGGGAGTAGGAACCGGGGAGCTGTTTTTT.

This chain joins TRBV29-1 and TRBJ2-1, with 13 bases fitting TRBD2. The CDR3 extends over 15 amino acids. V lost 1 base and J lost 4; bases outside the gene matches: 1. Germline loops: CDR1 SQVTM, CDR2 ANQGSEA. The CDR3 sequence: CSVEGLAGGYNEQFF. In DNA, the CDR3 is TGCAGCGTTGAAGGACTAGCGGGGGGATACAATGAGCAGTTCTTC.

The chain couples TRBV2 to TRBJ2-5, with a possible D match to TRBD2 (6 bases). The V gene lost 8 bases and the J gene lost 4 bases, with 23 bases spanning the gap. Germline V lookup: CDR1 SNHLY, CDR2 FYNNEI. The CDR3 extends over 16 amino acids. The CDR3 DNA follows: TGTGCCAGCTGCGCCCAGGAGAACTCCGGGGGAGAGACCCAGTACTTC. This gives the protein CASCAQENSGGETQYF.

This sequence joins TRBV19 and TRBJ1-1; TRBD1 agrees at 9 bases. The germline V gene encodes CDR1 LNHDA and CDR2 SQIVND (reference sequence). With V trimmed by 7 bases and J by 6 bases, 6 bases remained unmatched. The CDR3 loop spans 13 amino acids. CDR3 DNA: TGTGCCAGTAAGGGACAGGGATCCCCTGAAGCTTTCTTT. It translates to CASKGQGSPEAFF.

This clone showed up just a few times. The chain carries TRBV4-1 and TRBJ2-7; 11 bases map to TRBD1. The CDR3 has 15 amino acids. V lost 4 bases to trimming and J lost 4 bases; unmatched junction nucleotides: 6. In germline, CDR1 is MGHRA, CDR2 YSYEKL. The DNA for the CDR3 is TGCGCCAGCAGCCTTCGGACAGGGGGCCGTTACGAGCAGTACTTC. Its protein product is CASSLRTGGRYEQYF.

The rearrangement joins TRBV5-1 to TRBJ1-1; 9 bases map to TRBD1. V dropped 3 bases and J dropped 4; count of bases not matched to a gene: 4. Germline V gives CDR1 SGHRS, CDR2 YFSETQ. CDR3 length: 14 amino acids. The CDR3 coding sequence is TGCGCCAGCAGCTGGACAGGGGTGGGCACTGAAGCTTTCTTT. It specifies CASSWTGVGTEAFF.

The chain combines TRBV7-6 with TRBJ1-2, with TRBD1 matching over 7 bases. Germline CDR1 is SGHVS and CDR2 is FNYEAQ. This CDR3 contains 15 residues. V shed 1 base, J shed 2 bases, and the junction held 4 bases outside the gene matches. CDR3 sequence (DNA): TGTGCCAGCAGCTTAGAGACAGGGCCAAACTATGGCTACACCTTC. Translation gives CASSLETGPNYGYTF.

The chain employs TRBV11-2 and TRBJ2-2; 7 bases agree with TRBD2. This CDR3 contains 13 residues. Trimming took 3 bases from V and 7 from J; bases not matched to a gene: 2. CDR1 is SGHAT and CDR2 is FQNNGV in the germline V gene. The CDR3 sequence is CASSFGEGGELFF. Here the CDR3 DNA reads TGTGCCAGCAGCTTTGGGGAGGGCGGGGAGCTGTTTTTT.

This clone was seen once. CDR3 in amino acids: CASSGDRGETQYF. The DNA of the CDR3 is TGTGCCAGTAGTGGGGACAGGGGAGAGACCCAGTACTTC. V and J are TRBV19 and TRBJ2-5; 10 bases match TRBD1. Germline V lookup: CDR1 LNHDA, CDR2 SQIVND (reference sequence). The CDR3 is 13 residues long. Trimming removed 5 bases from V and 4 bases from J; junction bases left unmatched: 1.

The chain joins TRBV5-1 to TRBJ2-1, with 7 bases aligning to TRBD2. The CDR3 contains 16 residues. Germline trimming cut 4 bases from V and 3 bases from J; bases unmatched to any gene: 10. Germline CDR1 SGHRS, CDR2 YFSETQ. The CDR3 DNA follows: TGCGCCAGCAGCCCGCGGGTGGGAGGGGTCTACAATGAGCAGTTCTTC. It translates to CASSPRVGGVYNEQFF.

The J gene is TRBJ1-5, the V gene TRBV5-8; TRBD1 agrees at 8 bases. The junction had 5 bases not matched to a gene; V was cut back by 0 bases and J by 6 bases. CDR3 length equals 15 residues. The V gene's germline CDR1 is SGHTS and CDR2 YDEGEE. The CDR3 bases are TGTGCCAGCAGCTTGGGTGACAGGGGCAGTCAGCCCCAGCATTTT. This encodes CASSLGDRGSQPQHF.

The CDR3 here is CATHRERGYGYTF. DNA of the CDR3: TGTGCCACCCATCGGGAGAGGGGCTATGGCTACACCTTC. This chain joins TRBV10-3 and TRBJ1-2; a possible D gene is TRBD1 (5 bases). V shed 10 bases and J shed 4 bases, with 16 bases lying between them. The CDR3 is 13 amino acids. Germline V gene sequence: CDR1 ENHRY, CDR2 SYGVKD.

The chain is built from TRBV6-5 and TRBJ1-1; 9 bases align to TRBD1. CDR1 is MNHEY, CDR2 SVGAGI, per germline. Losses at the gene ends were 6 bases for V and 3 bases for J; bases not matched to a gene: 8. The CDR3 length is 15 residues. The CDR3 region has the DNA TGTGCCAGCAGGATGAACAGGGGGCGTGACACTGAAGCTTTCTTT. It is translated as CASRMNRGRDTEAFF.

The chain couples TRBV7-2 to TRBJ1-1, with D maybe TRBD1 (6 bases). V shed 3 bases and J shed 3 bases, with 11 bases lying between them. The CDR3 runs to 14 residues. Germline V CDR1 and CDR2: SGHTA, FQGNSA. In DNA, the CDR3 is TGTGCCAGCAGCTTGGCAGGGGAATACACTGAAGCTTTCTTT. This encodes CASSLAGEYTEAFF.

The CDR3, as DNA: TGTGCCAGCAGACCATGGACAGGGGAAGGAGAGACCCAGTACTTC. This codes for CASRPWTGEGETQYF. This chain joins TRBV27 and TRBJ2-5, with TRBD1 identical over 9 bases. Looked up from germline, CDR1 is MNHEY and CDR2 is SMNVEV (reference sequence). V lost 6 bases, J lost 4 bases, and 9 bases stayed unmatched. This CDR3 region has 15 residues.

V gene TRBV14 combines with J gene TRBJ2-7, with D possibly being TRBD2 (5 bases). The CDR3 totals 14 residues. CDR1 SGHDN and CDR2 FVKESK come from the germline V gene. The germline V and J ends were trimmed by 1 base and 4 bases, with 11 bases remaining between them. CDR3 DNA sequence: TGTGCCAGCAGCCAAGCTTCGGGATATTACGAGCAGTACTTC. Its translation: CASSQASGYYEQYF.

About this clone itself: This CDR3 is also generated by other DNA sequences in the sample. The V gene is TRBV18, the J gene TRBJ1-1; TRBD1 agrees at 7 bases. CDR1 is KGHSH, CDR2 LQKENI, per germline. The CDR3 extends over 13 amino acids. The ends lost 3 bases at V and 3 bases at J; junction bases unmatched: 1. CDR3 DNA sequence: TGTGCCAGCTCACCCACAGGGGACACTGAAGCTTTCTTT. This translates into CASSPTGDTEAFF. Filled out from reference TRBV18 and TRBJ1-1, the complete variable domain reads NAGVMQNPRHLVRRRGQEARLRCSPMKGHSHVYWYRQLPEEGLKFMVYLQKENIIDESGMPKERFSAEFPKEGPSILRIQQVVRGDSAAYFCASSPTGDTEAFFGQGTRLTVV.

V gene TRBV5-6 combines with J gene TRBJ2-1; 11 bases align to TRBD1. Germline CDR1 reads SGHDT; CDR2 reads YYEEEE. V lost 2 bases, J lost 9 bases, and 4 bases stayed unmatched. CDR3 length: 14 amino acids. CDR3 amino acids: CASSFGQGAVEQFF. CDR3 coding DNA: TGTGCCAGCAGCTTTGGACAGGGGGCGGTTGAGCAGTTCTTC.

The gene calls are TRBV11-1 and TRBJ1-1; D remains unclear. The germline gives CDR1 SGHAT, CDR2 FQDESV (reference sequence). The CDR3 extends over 13 amino acids. Between the trimmed V and J ends, which lost 3 bases and 7 bases, there was a span of 12 bases. The chain's CDR3 is CASSFAGLYEAFF. The CDR3 region has the DNA TGTGCCAGCAGCTTCGCTGGACTCTATGAAGCTTTCTTT.

In nucleotides, the CDR3 is TGTGCCAGCAGCCCGGGACAGGGGTTTTCACGATACTTC. This encodes CASSPGQGFSRYF. The J gene is TRBJ2-4, the V gene TRBV11-2; 10 bases agree with TRBD1. The CDR3 length is 13 residues. Germline loops: CDR1 SGHAT, CDR2 FQNNGV. Trimming at V came to 5 bases and at J to 16 bases, leaving 11 bases not matched to a gene. Filled out from reference TRBV11-2 and TRBJ2-4, the complete variable domain reads EAGVAQSPRYKIIEKRQSVAFWCNPISGHATLYWYQQILGQGPKLLIQFQNNGVVDDSQLPKDRFSAERLKGVDSTLKIQPAKLEDSAVYLCASSPGQGFSRYFGAGTRLSVL.

The rearrangement joins TRBV11-3 to TRBJ2-2; 7 bases are shared with TRBD1. The CDR3 length is 14 residues. CDR1 and CDR2 (germline): SGHNT, YENEEA. V lost 7 bases to trimming and J lost 6 bases; unmatched junction nucleotides: 8. The CDR3 here is CASKGASRAGELFF. The CDR3 DNA reads TGTGCCAGCAAGGGGGCCTCGAGGGCCGGGGAGCTGTTTTTT.